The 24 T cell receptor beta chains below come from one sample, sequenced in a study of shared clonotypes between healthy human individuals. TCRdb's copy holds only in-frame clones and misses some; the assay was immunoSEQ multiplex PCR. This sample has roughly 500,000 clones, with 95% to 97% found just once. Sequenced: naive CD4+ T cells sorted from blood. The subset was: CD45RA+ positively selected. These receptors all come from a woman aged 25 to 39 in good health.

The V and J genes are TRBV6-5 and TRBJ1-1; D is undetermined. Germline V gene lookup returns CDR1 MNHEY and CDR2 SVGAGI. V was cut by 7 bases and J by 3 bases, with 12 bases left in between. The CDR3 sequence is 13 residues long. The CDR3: CASKSRYDTEAFF. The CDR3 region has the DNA TGTGCCAGCAAGTCGAGGTATGACACTGAAGCTTTCTTT.

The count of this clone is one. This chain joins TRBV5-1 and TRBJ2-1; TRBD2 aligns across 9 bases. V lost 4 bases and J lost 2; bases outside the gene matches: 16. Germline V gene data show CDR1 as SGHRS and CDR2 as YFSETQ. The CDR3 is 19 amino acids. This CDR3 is CASSPGSSGTAGAYNEQFF. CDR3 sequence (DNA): TGCGCCAGCAGCCCGGGCTCTAGCGGGACGGCCGGGGCCTACAATGAGCAGTTCTTC.

This CDR3 is CASRRTSGVRGGTDTQYF. For the CDR3, the DNA is TGTGCCAGCAGGAGGACTAGCGGGGTCAGGGGAGGCACAGATACGCAGTATTTT. The gene calls are TRBV2 and TRBJ2-3; 12 bases match TRBD2. Germline CDR1 SNHLY, CDR2 FYNNEI. The CDR3 length is 18 residues. V shed 6 bases and J 1 base; nucleotides not matched to a gene: 11.

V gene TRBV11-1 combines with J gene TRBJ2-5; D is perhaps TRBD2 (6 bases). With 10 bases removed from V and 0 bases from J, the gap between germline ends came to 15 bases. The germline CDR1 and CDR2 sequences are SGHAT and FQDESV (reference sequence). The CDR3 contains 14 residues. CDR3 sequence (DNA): TGTGCCACAACTGGCGGGGCGTACCAAGAGACCCAGTACTTC. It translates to CATTGGAYQETQYF. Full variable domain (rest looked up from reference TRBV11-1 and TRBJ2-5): EAEVAQSPRYKITEKSQAVAFWCDPISGHATLYWYRQILGQGPELLVQFQDESVVDDSQLPKDRFSAERLKGVDSTLKIQPAELGDSAMYLCATTGGAYQETQYFGPGTRLLVL.

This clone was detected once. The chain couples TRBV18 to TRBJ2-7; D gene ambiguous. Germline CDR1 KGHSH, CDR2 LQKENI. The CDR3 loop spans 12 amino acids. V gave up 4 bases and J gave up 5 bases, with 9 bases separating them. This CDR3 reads CASSRRTDEQYF. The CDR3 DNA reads TGTGCCAGCTCACGAAGGACGGACGAGCAGTACTTC.

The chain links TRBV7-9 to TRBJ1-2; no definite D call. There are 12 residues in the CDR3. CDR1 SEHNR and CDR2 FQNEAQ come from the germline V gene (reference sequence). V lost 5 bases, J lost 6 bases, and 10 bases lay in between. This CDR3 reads CASSQSGDGYTF. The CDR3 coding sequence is TGTGCCAGCAGCCAGTCGGGAGATGGCTACACCTTC.

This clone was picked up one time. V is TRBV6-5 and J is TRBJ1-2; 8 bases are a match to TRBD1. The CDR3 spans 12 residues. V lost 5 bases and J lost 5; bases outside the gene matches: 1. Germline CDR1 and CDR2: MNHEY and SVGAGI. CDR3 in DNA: TGTGCCAGCAGTCGGACAGGGTATGGCTACACCTTC. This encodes CASSRTGYGYTF.

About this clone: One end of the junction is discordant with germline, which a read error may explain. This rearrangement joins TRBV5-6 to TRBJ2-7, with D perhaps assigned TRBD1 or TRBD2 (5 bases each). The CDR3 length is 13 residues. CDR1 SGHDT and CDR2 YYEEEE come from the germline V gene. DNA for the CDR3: TGTGCCAGCAGCTTGGGGGGGTATTACGGGCAGTACTTC. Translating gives CASSLGGYYGQYF.

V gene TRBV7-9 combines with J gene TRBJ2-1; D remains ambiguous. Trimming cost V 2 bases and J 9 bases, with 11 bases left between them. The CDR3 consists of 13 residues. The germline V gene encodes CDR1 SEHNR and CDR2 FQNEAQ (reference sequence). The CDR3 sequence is CASSLSPPGEQFF. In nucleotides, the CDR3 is TGTGCCAGCAGCTTATCCCCGCCTGGTGAGCAGTTCTTC.

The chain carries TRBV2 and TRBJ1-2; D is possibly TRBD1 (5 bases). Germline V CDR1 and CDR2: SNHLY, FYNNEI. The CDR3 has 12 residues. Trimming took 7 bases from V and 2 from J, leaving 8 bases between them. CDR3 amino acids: CASNAGNYGYTF. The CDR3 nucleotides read TGTGCCAGCAATGCAGGGAACTATGGCTACACCTTC. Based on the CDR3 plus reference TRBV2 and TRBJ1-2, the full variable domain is EPEVTQTPSHQVTQMGQEVILRCVPISNHLYFYWYRQILGQKVEFLVSFYNNEISEKSEIFDDQFSVERPDGSNFTLKIRSTKLEDSAMYFCASNAGNYGYTFGSGTRLTVV.

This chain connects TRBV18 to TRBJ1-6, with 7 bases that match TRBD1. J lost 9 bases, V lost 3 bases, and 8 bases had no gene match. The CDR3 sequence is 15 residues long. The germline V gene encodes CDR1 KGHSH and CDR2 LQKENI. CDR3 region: CASSPRQGEISPLHF. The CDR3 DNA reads TGTGCCAGCTCACCCAGACAGGGAGAAATTTCACCCCTCCACTTT.

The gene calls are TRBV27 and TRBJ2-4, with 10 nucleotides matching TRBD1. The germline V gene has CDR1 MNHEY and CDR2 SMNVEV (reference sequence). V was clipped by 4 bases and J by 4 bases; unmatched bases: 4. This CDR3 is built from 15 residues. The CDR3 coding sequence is TGTGCCAGCAGTTCTTGGACAGGGGGGAAAAACATTCAGTACTTC. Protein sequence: CASSSWTGGKNIQYF.

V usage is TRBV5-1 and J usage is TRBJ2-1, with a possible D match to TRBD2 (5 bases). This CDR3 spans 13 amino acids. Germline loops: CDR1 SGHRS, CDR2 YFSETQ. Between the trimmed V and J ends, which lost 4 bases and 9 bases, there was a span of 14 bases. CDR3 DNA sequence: TGCGCCAGCAGCAAAGGACCGGCGGGTGAGCAGTTCTTC. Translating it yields CASSKGPAGEQFF. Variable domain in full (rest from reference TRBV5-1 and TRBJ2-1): KAGVTQTPRYLIKTRGQQVTLSCSPISGHRSVSWYQQTPGQGLQFLFEYFSETQRNKGNFPGRFSGRQFSNSRSEMNVSTLELGDSALYLCASSKGPAGEQFFGPGTRLTVL.

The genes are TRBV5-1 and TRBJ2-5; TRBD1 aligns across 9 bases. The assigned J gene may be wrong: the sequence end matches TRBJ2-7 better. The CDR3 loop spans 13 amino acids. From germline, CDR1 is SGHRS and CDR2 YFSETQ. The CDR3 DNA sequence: TGCGCCAGCAGCGTCCGGGACAGGGACGAGCAGTACTTC. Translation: CASSVRDRDEQYF.

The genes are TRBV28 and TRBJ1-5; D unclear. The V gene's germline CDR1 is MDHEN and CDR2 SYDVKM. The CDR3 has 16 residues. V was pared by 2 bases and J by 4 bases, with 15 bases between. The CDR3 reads CASSLAEAPGNQPQHF. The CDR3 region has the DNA TGTGCCAGCAGTTTAGCGGAGGCTCCGGGGAATCAGCCCCAGCATTTT.

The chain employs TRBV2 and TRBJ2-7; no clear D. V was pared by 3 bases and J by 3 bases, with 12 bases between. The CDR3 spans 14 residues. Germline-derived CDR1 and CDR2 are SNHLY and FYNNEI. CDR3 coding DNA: TGTGCCAGCAGTGATTTGGTCTACAACTACGAGCAGTACTTC. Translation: CASSDLVYNYEQYF.

The CDR3 nucleotides are TGTGCCAGCAGTCGGACAGGACCAGATACGCAGTATTTT. Translating gives CASSRTGPDTQYF. The chain uses TRBV11-3 and TRBJ2-3; TRBD1 aligns across 7 bases. Per germline, CDR1 SGHNT and CDR2 YENEEA. After removal of 6 bases from V and 4 bases from J, the junction contained 4 bases not matched to a gene. The CDR3 covers 13 residues.

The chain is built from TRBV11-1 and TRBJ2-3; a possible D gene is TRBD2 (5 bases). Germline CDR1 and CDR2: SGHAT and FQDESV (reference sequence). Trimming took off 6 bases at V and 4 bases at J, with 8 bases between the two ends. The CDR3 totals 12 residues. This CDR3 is CASSEGPDTQYF. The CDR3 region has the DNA TGTGCCAGCAGTGAGGGCCCAGATACGCAGTATTTT.

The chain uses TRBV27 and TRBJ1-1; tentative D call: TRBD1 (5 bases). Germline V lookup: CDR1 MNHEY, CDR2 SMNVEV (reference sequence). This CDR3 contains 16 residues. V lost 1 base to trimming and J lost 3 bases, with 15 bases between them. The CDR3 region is CASSLFPGGRYTEAFF. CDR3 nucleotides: TGTGCCAGCAGTTTATTTCCCGGGGGGAGGTACACTGAAGCTTTCTTT.

Written as DNA, the CDR3 is TGTGCCAGCAGCATCACCACGCACACTGAAGCTTTCTTT. Residues: CASSITTHTEAFF. The V gene is TRBV11-3, the J gene TRBJ1-1; D is ambiguous. Trimming pared 5 bases from V and 3 bases from J, leaving 10 bases between. From germline, CDR1 is SGHNT and CDR2 YENEEA. The CDR3 length is 13 residues.

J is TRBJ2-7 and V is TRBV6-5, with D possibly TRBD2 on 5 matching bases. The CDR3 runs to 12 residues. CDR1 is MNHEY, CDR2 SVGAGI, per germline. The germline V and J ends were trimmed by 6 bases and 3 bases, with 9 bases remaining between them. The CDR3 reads CASSPEGYEQYF. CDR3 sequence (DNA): TGTGCCAGCAGCCCTGAGGGCTACGAGCAGTACTTC.

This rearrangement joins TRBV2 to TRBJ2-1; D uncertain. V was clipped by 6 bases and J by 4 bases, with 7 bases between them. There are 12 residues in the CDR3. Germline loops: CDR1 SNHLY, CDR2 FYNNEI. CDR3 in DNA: TGTGCCAGCAGGGACCAATACAATGAGCAGTTCTTC. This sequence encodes CASRDQYNEQFF. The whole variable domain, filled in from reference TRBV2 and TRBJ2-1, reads EPEVTQTPSHQVTQMGQEVILRCVPISNHLYFYWYRQILGQKVEFLVSFYNNEISEKSEIFDDQFSVERPDGSNFTLKIRSTKLEDSAMYFCASRDQYNEQFFGPGTRLTVL.

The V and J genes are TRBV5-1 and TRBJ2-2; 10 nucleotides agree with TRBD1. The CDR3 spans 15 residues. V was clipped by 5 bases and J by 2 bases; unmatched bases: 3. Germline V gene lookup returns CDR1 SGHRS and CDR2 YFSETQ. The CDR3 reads CASRRQGANTGELFF. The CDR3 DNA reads TGCGCCAGCAGGCGACAGGGGGCTAACACCGGGGAGCTGTTTTTT.

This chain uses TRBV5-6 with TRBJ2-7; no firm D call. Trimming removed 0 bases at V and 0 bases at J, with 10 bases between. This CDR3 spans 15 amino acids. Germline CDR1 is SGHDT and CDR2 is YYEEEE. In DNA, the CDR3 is TGTGCCAGCAGCTTGGACAGTTATACCTCCTACGAGCAGTACTTC. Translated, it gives CASSLDSYTSYEQYF. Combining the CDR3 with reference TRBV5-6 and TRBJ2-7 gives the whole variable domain DAGVTQSPTHLIKTRGQQVTLRCSPKSGHDTVSWYQQALGQGPQFIFQYYEEEERQRGNFPDRFSGHQFPNYSSELNVNALLLGDSALYLCASSLDSYTSYEQYFGPGTRLTVT.